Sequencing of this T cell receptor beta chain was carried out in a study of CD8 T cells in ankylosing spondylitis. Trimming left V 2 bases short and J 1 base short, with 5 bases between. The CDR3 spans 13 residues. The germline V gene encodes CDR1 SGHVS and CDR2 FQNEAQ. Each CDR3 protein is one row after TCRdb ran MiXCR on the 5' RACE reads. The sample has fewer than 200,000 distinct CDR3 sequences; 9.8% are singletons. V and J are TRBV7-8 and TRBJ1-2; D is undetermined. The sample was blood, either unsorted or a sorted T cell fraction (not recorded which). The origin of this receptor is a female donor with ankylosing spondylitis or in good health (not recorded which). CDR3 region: CASSLPHNYGYTF. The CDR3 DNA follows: TGTGCCAGCAGCTTACCACATAACTATGGCTACACCTTC.